Sequencing of this T cell receptor (beta chain) was carried out in a study of T cell responses to AZD1222 COVID-19 vaccine. V was trimmed by 2 bases and J by 0 bases, leaving 7 bases between them. The CDR3 is 13 residues long. The germline V gene has CDR1 SQVTM and CDR2 ANQGSEA. Clones were read by immunoSEQ multiplex PCR, and TCRdb kept only the in-frame ones, dropping some. In the table there are roughly 110,000 clones, about 90% of which are singletons. Remarks on this clone: Its antigen is unknown.

Second-dose recipients at about 4 or about 12 weeks were treated as one pooled group. General study results and limits: It was only a handful of AZD1222 recipients who were seropositive at baseline. Spike-specific TCRs gained breadth and depth after people received two AZD1222 doses. It should be noted that donors were predominantly white British and more often female, and clonal diversity was possibly underestimated.

The chain has TRBV29-1 and TRBJ1-1; D gene uncertain. The origin of this receptor is an adult who received the AZD1222 COVID-19 vaccine. The source was peripheral blood, collected 28 days after the second AZD1222 dose. The CDR3 spells CSVERRVNTEAFF. The CDR3 DNA reads TGCAGCGTTGAACGCCGGGTGAACACTGAAGCTTTCTTT.